A single sample is the source of the 14 T cell receptor beta chains below, sequenced in a study of tumor-infiltrating lymphocytes in primary liver carcinoma. Germline DNA was extracted too, while blood RNA derived from unsorted whole blood. Total RNA amounting to 500 ng was the source from which TCR beta cDNA was made with a constant-region primer. Each TCR beta library was derived from three nested multiplex PCR rounds that employed slightly modified ARM-PCR. TRBV1-TRBV30 forward primers paired with a C-beta reverse primer drove the first two PCR rounds, about 10 cycles each. TCRdb re-called the multiplex PCR reads through MiXCR, storing one row per CDR3 protein. The table records 320,000 or so distinct CDR3 sequences, 60% to 80% of them present only once. Input material: peripheral blood. These receptors all come from a man aged 40-55 years with primary liver carcinoma and hepatitis B virus infection.

This clonotype was seen more than once but under ten times. The CDR3 does not end in the conserved phenylalanine or tryptophan, so this is likely a read error. The chain combines TRBV12-3 or TRBV12-4 with TRBJ2-7, with D maybe TRBD2 (6 bases). The CDR3 is made up of 15 amino acids. Trimming stripped 5 bases from V and 2 bases from J, with 16 bases between. For the CDR3, the DNA is TGTGCCAGCAGTGCTGGGGGGTCCTTAACCTACGAGCAGTACTCC. Residues: CASSAGGSLTYEQYS.

This rearrangement joins TRBV7-8 to TRBJ1-5; D is unclear. The V gene's germline CDR1 is SGHVS and CDR2 FQNEAQ. This CDR3 comprises 14 residues. Trimming removed 5 bases at V and 0 bases at J, with 8 bases between. CDR3 DNA sequence: TGTGCCAGCAGCCGCAGCAATAGCAATCAGCCCCAGCATTTT. This encodes CASSRSNSNQPQHF. The full variable domain, rest sourced from reference TRBV7-8 and TRBJ1-5, is GAGVSQSPRYKVAKRGQDVALRCDPISGHVSLFWYQQALGQGPEFLTYFQNEAQLDKSGLPSDRFFAERPEGSVSTLKIQRTQQEDSAVYLCASSRSNSNQPQHFGDGTRLSIL.

The count of this clonotype is one. V gene TRBV6-1 combines with J gene TRBJ2-5, with 11 bases lining up with TRBD1. There are 14 residues in the CDR3. Germline values: CDR1 MNHNS, CDR2 SASEGT. The CDR3 region is CVSTRDRGTETQYF. DNA for the CDR3: TGTGTCAGTACCCGGGACAGGGGGACAGAGACCCAGTACTTC.

This clonotype was seen just once. This chain links TRBV11-2 with TRBJ2-1; D possibly corresponds to TRBD2 (6 bases). Germline V lookup: CDR1 SGHAT, CDR2 FQNNGV. V lost 8 bases to trimming and J lost 2 bases, with 19 bases between them. This CDR3 is 16 amino acids long. CDR3 coding DNA: TGTGCCAGCGGTCCCAATCCGACTAGGGCCTACAATGAGCAGTTCTTC. Encoded protein: CASGPNPTRAYNEQFF.

The V gene is TRBV11-3, the J gene TRBJ2-2; weak D call: TRBD1 (6 bases). This CDR3 has 14 amino acids. Deletions cut 5 bases from V and 7 bases from J, with 14 bases between. CDR1 is SGHNT and CDR2 is YENEEA in the germline V gene. The CDR3 reads CASSPTTGNGELFF. For the CDR3, the DNA is TGTGCCAGCAGCCCAACCACAGGGAACGGGGAGCTGTTTTTT.

On this clonotype itself: A much larger clone lies one base from this, so it may be a read error. The conserved phenylalanine or tryptophan is not found at the CDR3 terminus, so this likely reflects a read error. The CDR3 sequence: CASSRQSGQGGEQYL. In DNA, the CDR3 is TGTGCCAGCAGTCGTCAATCCGGACAGGGAGGGGAGCAGTACTTA. This rearrangement joins TRBV6-5 to TRBJ2-7, with TRBD1 as a possible D gene (8 bases). The CDR3 sequence is 15 residues long. CDR1 is MNHEY and CDR2 is SVGAGI in the germline V gene. V lost 5 bases and J lost 7, with 21 bases in between.

In the case of this clonotype: One end of the junction does not line up with germline, which may come from a read error. The chain employs TRBV4-1 and TRBJ2-1, with a weak D call TRBD1 (6 bases). CDR1 MGHRA and CDR2 YSYEKL come from the germline V gene. This CDR3 is 13 amino acids long. DNA for the CDR3: TGCACCAGCAGCCAAGAGGGGGAAAATGAGCAGTTCTTC. Amino acids: CTSSQEGENEQFF.

This clonotype was counted a single time. The rearrangement uses TRBV5-1 and TRBJ2-3, with D maybe TRBD2 (6 bases). The germline V gene has CDR1 SGHRS and CDR2 YFSETQ. The CDR3 loop spans 15 amino acids. V lost 4 bases to trimming and J lost 0 bases, with 12 bases between them. The CDR3 loop reads CASSPVGTSTDTQYF. The CDR3 DNA sequence: TGCGCCAGCAGCCCGGTGGGGACTAGCACAGATACGCAGTATTTT.

A word on this clonotype: Relative to the germline gene, one junction end is altered; a read error may explain this. The gene calls are TRBV12-3 or TRBV12-4 and TRBJ1-2; TRBD1 is a possible D gene (5 bases). The CDR3 runs 14 residues. The CDR3 spells CAGSFLGTSEGYTF. The CDR3 nucleotides read TGTGCCGGCAGTTTCTTGGGGACGTCGGAAGGCTACACCTTC.

In its sample, this clonotype was seen a few times. The chain carries TRBV7-9 and TRBJ2-6; D is undetermined. Germline lookup yields CDR1 SEHNR and CDR2 FQNEAQ (reference sequence). V lost 5 bases and J 3 bases, leaving 17 bases between the germline ends. CDR3 length equals 17 residues. CDR3 sequence reads: CASSPLTLRVGANVLTF. CDR3 bases: TGTGCCAGCAGCCCCCTGACTCTTCGGGTTGGGGCCAACGTCCTGACTTTC.

This clonotype was observed a few times. V is TRBV12-3 or TRBV12-4 and J is TRBJ1-2; D is unresolved. V was cut by 6 bases and J by 4 bases, with 15 bases left in between. The CDR3 totals 14 residues. CDR3 bases: TGTGCCAGCAGCCTCACGCGGGGTTTCTATGGCTACACCTTC. It specifies CASSLTRGFYGYTF.

This clonotype was detected many times. The CDR3 sequence is CASKRWDYGYTF. The DNA of the CDR3 is TGTGCCAGCAAACGGTGGGACTATGGCTACACCTTC. The chain uses TRBV11-3 and TRBJ1-2, with D unclear. The CDR3 spans 12 residues. V was cut by 7 bases and J by 3 bases, with 9 bases left in between. Per the germline V gene, CDR1 is SGHNT and CDR2 is YENEEA. Drawing the rest from reference TRBV11-3 and TRBJ1-2, the complete variable domain is EAGVVQSPRYKIIEKKQPVAFWCNPISGHNTLYWYLQNLGQGPELLIRYENEEAVDDSQLPKDRFSAERLKGVDSTLKIQPAELGDSAVYLCASKRWDYGYTFGSGTRLTVV.

This clonotype was seen ten or more times. The chain carries TRBV6-5 and TRBJ2-7; tentative D call: TRBD2 (6 bases). Germline V lookup: CDR1 MNHEY, CDR2 SVGAGI. V gave up 5 bases and J gave up 0 bases, with 11 bases separating them. This CDR3 spans 14 amino acids. For the CDR3, the DNA is TGTGCCAGCAGTCTACGGGAGAGCTCCTACGAGCAGTACTTC. Its protein is CASSLRESSYEQYF.

As concerns this clonotype: At one end the junction does not follow the germline gene, possibly because of a read error. The chain links TRBV30 to TRBJ2-3; D ambiguous. The germline V gene has CDR1 GTSNPN and CDR2 SVGIG (reference sequence). The length of the CDR3 is 11 residues. In DNA form, the CDR3 reads TGTGCCTGGAGGCGAACAGATACGCAGTGTTTT. Translating gives CAWRRTDTQCF.